This T cell receptor (beta chain) was recovered during a study of blood T cells in healthy people across ages. Deletions cut 5 bases from V and 5 bases from J, with 18 bases between. This CDR3 contains 14 residues. From germline, CDR1 is DFQATT and CDR2 SNEGSKA (reference sequence). The authors ran a second PCR of roughly 6 to 12 cycles using a sample-barcoded 5' primer and a J-beta primer mix. TCRdb re-called the 5' RACE reads through MiXCR, storing one row per CDR3 protein. Found here are approximately 690,000 distinct CDR3 sequences, approximately 40% of them singletons; the top ten hold about 32%.

V usage is TRBV20-1 and J usage is TRBJ2-5; no clear D gene. The TCR sequence derives from an elderly man in good health. The sequenced sample was blood. CDR3 residues: CSALSPSVPETQYF. As DNA, the CDR3 is TGCAGTGCTCTCTCCCCCAGCGTGCCCGAGACCCAGTACTTC.